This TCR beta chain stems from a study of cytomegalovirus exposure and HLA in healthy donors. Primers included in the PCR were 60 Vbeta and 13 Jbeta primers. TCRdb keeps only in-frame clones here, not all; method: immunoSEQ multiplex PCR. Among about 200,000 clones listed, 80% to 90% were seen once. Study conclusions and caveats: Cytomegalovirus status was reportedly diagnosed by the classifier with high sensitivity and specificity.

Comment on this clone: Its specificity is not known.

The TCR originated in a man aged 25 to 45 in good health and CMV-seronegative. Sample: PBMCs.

The CDR3 nucleotides read TGTGCCAGCAGCGCCGGACTAGCGGGGGGCGAAGAGACCCAGTACTTC. Translating gives CASSAGLAGGEETQYF. This chain links TRBV7-9 with TRBJ2-5, with 14 bases that match TRBD2. The length of the CDR3 is 16 residues. After removal of 5 bases from V and 3 bases from J, the junction contained 5 bases not matched to a gene. Per the germline V gene, CDR1 is SEHNR and CDR2 is FQNEAQ (reference sequence).